Detailed here is one T cell receptor (beta chain). As yet, its antigen is unknown. This sample is part of a study of Ad26.COV2.S vaccination and SARS-CoV-2 variants. Study observations and caveats: Relative to placebo recipients, vaccine recipients exhibited elevated spike-specific TCR breadth. With respect to non-spike TCR breadth, vaccine and placebo recipients were similar. Once vaccination had occurred, spike-specific CD8+ and CD4+ T cell responses reportedly showed substantial breadth.

The CDR3 has 16 amino acids. V shed 2 bases and J 3 bases; nucleotides not matched to a gene: 7. Germline V lookup: CDR1 MNHNS, CDR2 SASEGT. The method was immunoSEQ multiplex PCR; TCRdb's version includes in-frame clones alone and lacks a portion of them. The data contain tens of thousands of clones, roughly 83% of them singletons. This chain uses TRBV6-1 with TRBJ2-1; 7 bases are a match to TRBD2. The TCR was taken from a human donor who had recovered from COVID-19. The sample consisted of peripheral blood, taken after recovery from COVID-19. The CDR3 loop reads CASSEYVAGVYNEQFF. The DNA for the CDR3 is TGTGCCAGCAGTGAATACGTGGCGGGAGTCTACAATGAGCAGTTCTTC.